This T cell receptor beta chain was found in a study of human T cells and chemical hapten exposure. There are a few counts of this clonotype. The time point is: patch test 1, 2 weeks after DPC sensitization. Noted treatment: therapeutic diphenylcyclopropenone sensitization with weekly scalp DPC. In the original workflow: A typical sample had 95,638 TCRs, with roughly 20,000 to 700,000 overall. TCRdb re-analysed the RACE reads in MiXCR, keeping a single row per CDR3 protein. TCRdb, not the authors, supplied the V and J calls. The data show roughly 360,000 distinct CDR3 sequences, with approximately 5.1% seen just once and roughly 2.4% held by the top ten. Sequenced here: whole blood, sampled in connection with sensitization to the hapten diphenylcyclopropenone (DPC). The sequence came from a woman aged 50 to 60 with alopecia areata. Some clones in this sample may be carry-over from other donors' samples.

CDR3 DNA: TGTGCCAGCAGTTTATACCTAGCCAAAAACATTCAGTACTTC. As protein: CASSLYLAKNIQYF. The rearrangement links TRBV28 to TRBJ2-4; D ambiguous. The CDR3 spans 14 residues. V was trimmed by 1 base and J by 0 bases, leaving 4 bases between them. Per the germline V gene, CDR1 is MDHEN and CDR2 is SYDVKM. Combining the CDR3 with reference TRBV28 and TRBJ2-4 gives the whole variable domain DVKVTQSSRYLVKRTGEKVFLECVQDMDHENMFWYRQDPGLGLRLIYFSYDVKMKEKGDIPEGYSVSREKKERFSLILESASTNQTSMYLCASSLYLAKNIQYFGAGTRLSVL.